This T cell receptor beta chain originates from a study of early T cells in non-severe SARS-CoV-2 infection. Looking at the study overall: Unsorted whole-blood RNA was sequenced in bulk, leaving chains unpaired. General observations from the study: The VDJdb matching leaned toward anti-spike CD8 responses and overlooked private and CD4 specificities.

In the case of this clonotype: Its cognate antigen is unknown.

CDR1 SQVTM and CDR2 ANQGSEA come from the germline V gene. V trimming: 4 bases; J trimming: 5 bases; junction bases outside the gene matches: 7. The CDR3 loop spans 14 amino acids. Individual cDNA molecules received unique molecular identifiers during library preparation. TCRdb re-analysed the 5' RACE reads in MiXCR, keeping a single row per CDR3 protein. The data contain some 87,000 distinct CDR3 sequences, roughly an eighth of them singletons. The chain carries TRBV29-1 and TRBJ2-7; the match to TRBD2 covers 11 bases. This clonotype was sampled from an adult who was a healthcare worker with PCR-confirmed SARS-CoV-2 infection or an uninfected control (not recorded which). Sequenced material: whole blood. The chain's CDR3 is CSVAFSGRVNEQYF. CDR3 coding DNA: TGCAGCGTTGCCTTTAGCGGGAGGGTAAACGAGCAGTACTTC.